Reported below is one T cell receptor beta chain. Its target is unknown. This CDR3 is built from 14 residues. Trimming pared 1 base from V and 8 bases from J, leaving 9 bases between. CDR1 is SGHVS, CDR2 FQNEAQ, per germline. Generated by immunoSEQ multiplex PCR, the TCRdb table keeps only in-frame clones and is missing some. The top ten clones hold less than 25% of a sample with about 9,900 clones, approximately 77% of them seen once. The entry originates in a study of tumor-infiltrating lymphocytes in localized non-small cell lung cancer. Whole-study findings and limits: Each assay used a separate piece of the same tissue.

Sequencing used lung tumor tissue. The V and J genes are TRBV7-8 and TRBJ1-6; D unclear. The TCR sequence derives from a human donor with non-small cell lung cancer. This CDR3 is CASSLVSRDSPLHF. Here the CDR3 DNA reads TGTGCCAGCAGCTTAGTGTCTAGGGATTCACCCCTCCACTTT.